This T cell receptor (beta chain) is from a study of cytomegalovirus exposure and HLA in healthy donors. This CDR3 is built from 14 residues. Germline CDR1 SGHVS, CDR2 FNYEAQ. J lost 2 bases, V lost 5 bases, and 3 bases had no gene match. Primers for the PCR totalled 60 Vbeta and 13 Jbeta. Using immunoSEQ multiplex PCR, the repertoire was profiled, and TCRdb retains in-frame clones only, with some absent. The table has 110,000 to 150,000 clones, around 9.7% seen once. Input material: PBMCs. The chain is built from TRBV7-6 and TRBJ1-2, with 9 bases that match TRBD1. The clonotype was recovered from a man over 45 in good health and CMV-seronegative. CDR3 loop: CASSRDRGNYGYTF. The CDR3 nucleotides read TGTGCCAGCAGCCGAGACAGGGGGAACTATGGCTACACCTTC.